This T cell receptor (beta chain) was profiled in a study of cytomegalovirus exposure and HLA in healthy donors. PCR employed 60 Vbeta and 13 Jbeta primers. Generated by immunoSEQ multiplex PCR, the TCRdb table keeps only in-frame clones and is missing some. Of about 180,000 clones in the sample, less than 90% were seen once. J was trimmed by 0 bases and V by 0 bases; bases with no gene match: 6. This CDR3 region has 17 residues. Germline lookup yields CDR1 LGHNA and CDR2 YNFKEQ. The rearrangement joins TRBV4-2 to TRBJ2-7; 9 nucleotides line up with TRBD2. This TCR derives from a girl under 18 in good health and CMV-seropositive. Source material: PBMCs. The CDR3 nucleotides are TGTGCCAGCAGCCAAGAAAGCGGGAGGAGCAGCTCCTACGAGCAGTACTTC. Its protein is CASSQESGRSSSYEQYF.